The 9 T cell receptor beta chains reported below all come from one sample, sequenced in a study of neurological immune-mediated disorders. TCRdb reanalysed the 5' RACE reads using MiXCR and keeps one entry per CDR3 protein. This sample has under 80,000 distinct CDR3 sequences, with 4% to 6% found just once. The sequencing sample was made of PBMCs. The receptors were sampled from a woman aged 25 to 45 with multiple sclerosis.

In this sample, this clonotype turned up a few times. The chain has TRBV10-3 and TRBJ2-1; TRBD1 might be the D (5 bases). Deletions cut 10 bases from V and 2 bases from J, with 12 bases between. This CDR3 has 13 amino acids. Germline-derived CDR1 and CDR2 are ENHRY and SYGVKD. CDR3 DNA: TGTGCCAACGCGGCGACAGCCTACAATGAGCAGTTCTTC. Protein sequence: CANAATAYNEQFF.

This clonotype was counted at least ten times. The V call is TRBV9, the J call TRBJ1-1, with no clear D. The CDR3 spans 13 residues. The ends were cut back, 3 bases at V and 4 bases at J, with 10 bases in the middle. Looked up from germline, CDR1 is SGDLS and CDR2 is YYNGEE. The CDR3 sequence: CASSAQPTTEAFF. In DNA, the CDR3 is TGTGCCAGCAGCGCTCAACCGACCACTGAAGCTTTCTTT.

With regard to this clonotype: A much larger clone lies one base from this, so it may be a read error. The rearrangement uses TRBV6-1 and TRBJ2-3, with D unclear. CDR1 is MNHNS and CDR2 is SASEGT in the germline V gene. V lost 2 bases to trimming and J lost 0 bases, with 6 bases between them. This CDR3 is built from 14 residues. CDR3 in amino acids: CASSENTSTDTQYF. DNA for the CDR3: TGTGCCAGCAGTGAAAACACTAGCACAGATACGCAGTATTTT.

This clonotype was seen ten or more times. The genes are TRBV3-1 and TRBJ1-4; D unresolved. This CDR3 is built from 12 residues. The germline CDR1 and CDR2 sequences are LGHDT and YNNKEL (reference sequence). V lost 9 bases and J 6 bases, leaving 11 bases between the germline ends. In nucleotides, the CDR3 is TGTGCCAGTTCGGGAAACCATGAAAAACTGTTTTTT. It codes for CASSGNHEKLFF.

On this clonotype itself: A much larger clonotype is one base distant, so this may be a read error. The chain employs TRBV6-4 and TRBJ1-4; D unresolved. There are 15 residues in the CDR3. Germline assignment: CDR1 MRHNA and CDR2 SNTAGT. The CDR3 sequence is CASSDSTRSNENLFF. The CDR3 DNA follows: TGTGCCAGCAGTGACTCGACTCGGAGTAATGAAAATCTGTTTTTT.

This clonotype was counted many times. This chain connects TRBV27 to TRBJ1-1; no definite D call. Trimming removed 8 bases at V and 4 bases at J, with 20 bases between. This CDR3 spans 15 amino acids. Germline CDR1 reads MNHEY; CDR2 reads SMNVEV (reference sequence). DNA of the CDR3: TGTGCCAGCTACCAATCTGGGCATCTTTCCACTGAAGCTTTCTTT. Protein: CASYQSGHLSTEAFF.

Concerning this clonotype itself: Being one base from a much bigger clone, this may be a read error. V gene TRBV20-1 combines with J gene TRBJ2-5; D is uncertain. Trimming removed 7 bases from V and 1 base from J, with 10 bases in between. CDR1 is DFQATT and CDR2 is SNEGSKA in the germline V gene (reference sequence). The CDR3 length is 12 residues. Here the CDR3 DNA reads TGCAGTGGCACATGGTCCCAAGAGACCCAGTACTTC. Residues: CSGTWSQETQYF.

This clonotype was seen only a few times. A much bigger clone sits one base away, suggesting this may be a read error. The chain joins TRBV12-3 or TRBV12-4 to TRBJ2-3; D might be TRBD2 (5 bases). The CDR3 extends over 12 amino acids. The CDR3 region is CASSPNGDMQYF. DNA of the CDR3: TGTGCCAGCAGCCCAAACGGGGATATGCAGTATTTT.

A note on this clonotype: A much larger clonotype is one base distant, so this may be a read error. This chain uses TRBV5-4 with TRBJ2-3; D is unclear. Looked up from germline, CDR1 is SGHNT and CDR2 is YYREEE (reference sequence). This CDR3 comprises 14 residues. The V and J ends lost 2 bases and 3 bases respectively, with 10 bases between them. Here the CDR3 reads CASSFGKGTDTQYF. CDR3 in DNA: TGTGCCAGCAGCTTCGGAAAGGGTACAGATACGCAGTATTTT.